A selection of T cell receptor beta chains follows, all from one sample in a study of cytomegalovirus exposure and HLA in healthy donors. The method was immunoSEQ multiplex PCR; TCRdb's version includes in-frame clones alone and lacks a portion of them. Here the sample spans 100,000 to 150,000 clones, 80% being singletons. The sequenced sample consisted of PBMCs. These receptors were taken from a man aged 40-50 years in good health and CMV-seronegative. Both conserved end residues are part of each CDR3. Each record gives: J gene, V gene, CDR3 protein.

J: TRBJ1-2; V: TRBV6-5; CDR3: CASSYSRAWNYGYTF
J: TRBJ2-5; V: TRBV7-7; CDR3: CASSLGVGGRETQYF
J: TRBJ1-1; V: TRBV5-1; CDR3: CASSLGTGGNTEAFF
J: TRBJ2-7; V: TRBV9; CDR3: CASSGELAGGPSSYEQYF
J: TRBJ1-4; V: TRBV11-2; CDR3: CASSEHEKLFF
J: TRBJ1-1; V: TRBV5-1; CDR3: CASSFQLQGASTEAFF
J: TRBJ1-5; V: TRBV18; CDR3: CASSPNLGTANQPQHF
J: TRBJ1-1; V: TRBV5-1; CDR3: CASKRQESNTEAFF
J: TRBJ1-1; V: TRBV6-5; CDR3: CASSHPDSHTEAFF
J: TRBJ2-1; V: TRBV6-1; CDR3: CASSVTSGRNEQFF
J: TRBJ2-5; V: TRBV4-1; CDR3: CASSQDGGVRETQYF
J: TRBJ2-5; V: TRBV10-2; CDR3: CASSEGPGQGKETQYF
J: TRBJ1-2; V: TRBV9; CDR3: CASSAGQAIYGYTF
J: TRBJ2-5; V: TRBV18; CDR3: CASSPPVREETQYF
J: TRBJ2-1; V: TRBV6-6; CDR3: CASSYRTGVLGNEQFF
J: TRBJ2-7; V: TRBV7-8; CDR3: CASSTLAGGGYEQYF
J: TRBJ1-1; V: TRBV10-3; CDR3: CAISFQGNTEAFF
J: TRBJ1-5; V: TRBV27; CDR3: CASSLTPPWGGAQPQHF
J: TRBJ2-7; V: TRBV27; CDR3: CASSLGDTSYEQYF
J: TRBJ1-4; V: TRBV28; CDR3: CASSQIEKLFF
J: TRBJ2-5; V: TRBV25-1; CDR3: CASSESGTQYF
J: TRBJ1-1; V: TRBV7-8; CDR3: CASSSGSDTEAFF
J: TRBJ2-5; V: TRBV2; CDR3: CASLGSQETQYF
J: TRBJ1-5; V: TRBV19; CDR3: CASSMDRVAQPQHF
J: TRBJ1-4; V: TRBV5-1; CDR3: CASKLGGPSEKLFF
J: TRBJ1-2; V: TRBV6-5; CDR3: CASSYSVLGAYGYTF
J: TRBJ1-1; V: TRBV20-1; CDR3: CSASGPTEAFF
J: TRBJ2-7; V: TRBV7-6; CDR3: CASSLESQGAKGEQYF
J: TRBJ1-5; V: TRBV28; CDR3: CASSSGQGNQPQHF
J: TRBJ2-1; V: TRBV6-5; CDR3: CASTTGTGNNEQFF
J: TRBJ1-2; V: TRBV2; CDR3: CASCQGPGSGYTF
J: TRBJ1-5; V: TRBV5-1; CDR3: CASSLTGGYEQPQHF
J: TRBJ2-5; V: TRBV5-8; CDR3: CASSSRQTQETQYF
J: TRBJ2-5; V: TRBV5-1; CDR3: CASSPGLAGLAGETQYF
J: TRBJ2-6; V: TRBV10-2; CDR3: CASRRQGDSGANVLTF
J: TRBJ2-3; V: TRBV5-8; CDR3: CASSFSGTIYTQYF
J: TRBJ2-5; V: TRBV29-1; CDR3: CSVEAGETQYF
J: TRBJ1-2; V: TRBV6-5; CDR3: CASVNPRGAYNGYTF
J: TRBJ2-2; V: TRBV7-8; CDR3: CASSSGQGSGELFF
J: TRBJ1-1; V: TRBV28; CDR3: CAGQSLNTEAFF
J: TRBJ2-1; V: TRBV11-2; CDR3: CASSFTSGNEQFF
J: TRBJ2-5; V: TRBV5-1; CDR3: CASSFGVQETQYF
J: TRBJ1-1; V: TRBV5-1; CDR3: CASSLELGQYTEAFF
J: TRBJ2-3; V: TRBV19; CDR3: CASSTGAAGGVTDTQYF
J: TRBJ2-2; V: TRBV27; CDR3: CASSLLLQGSGELFF
J: TRBJ2-3; V: TRBV5-1; CDR3: CASSNSGTADTQYF
J: TRBJ1-5; V: TRBV19; CDR3: CASSIQGRQPQHF
J: TRBJ2-5; V: TRBV2; CDR3: CATKKAGSWETQYF
J: TRBJ2-3; V: TRBV10-3; CDR3: CATSGYTDTQYF
J: TRBJ1-1; V: TRBV7-6; CDR3: CASSPGTVNTEAFF
J: TRBJ2-1; V: TRBV7-9; CDR3: CASSLWRAGDYNEQFF
J: TRBJ2-3; V: TRBV6-1; CDR3: CASRQGFTDTQYF
J: TRBJ1-2; V: TRBV6-1; CDR3: CASSEGTGGGYGYTF
J: TRBJ1-5; V: TRBV28; CDR3: CAVDRVGVYSNQPQHF
J: TRBJ1-1; V: TRBV18; CDR3: CASSPRNGGGGWTEAFF
J: TRBJ1-3; V: TRBV2; CDR3: CASSRGRQGGNTIYF